These 20 T cell receptor beta chains were sequenced from one sample in a study of T cell repertoires in cytomegalovirus infection. TCRdb reprocessed the reads with MiXCR, giving one entry per CDR3 protein. In the table there are 200,000 to 250,000 distinct CDR3 sequences, more than 9% of which are singletons. The sample comprised PBMCs. All receptors come from a human donor in good health (CMV status not recorded). Some clones in this sample may be carry-over from other donors' samples.

This clonotype was seen only a few times. V is TRBV19 and J is TRBJ1-2; D is ambiguous. The CDR3 contains 13 residues. The V end was cut by 7 bases, the J end by 0 bases, with 9 bases between. Germline CDR1 LNHDA, CDR2 SQIVND (reference sequence). The DNA for the CDR3 is TGTGCCAGTATGGGCGGACCTAACTATGGCTACACCTTC. As protein: CASMGGPNYGYTF. The whole variable domain, remainder taken from reference TRBV19 and TRBJ1-2, is DGGITQSPKYLFRKEGQNVTLSCEQNLNHDAMYWYRQDPGQGLRLIYYSQIVNDFQKGDIAEGYSVSREKKESFPLTVTSAQKNPTAFYLCASMGGPNYGYTFGSGTRLTVV.

As concerns this clonotype: This sequence may be a read error, since a much larger clone differs from it by one base. CDR3 residues: CASSLVAIGGEELFF. As DNA, the CDR3 is TGTGCCAGCAGCTTAGTTGCGATTGGGGGTGAAGAACTGTTTTTT. This chain connects TRBV7-9 to TRBJ1-4; perhaps TRBD1 as D (5 bases). The CDR3 totals 15 residues. The germline gives CDR1 SEHNR, CDR2 FQNEAQ (reference sequence).

This clonotype was seen repeatedly, ten times or more. The chain combines TRBV6-2 or TRBV6-3 with TRBJ2-1; perhaps TRBD1 as D (5 bases). V was cut by 7 bases and J by 4 bases, with 11 bases left in between. The germline V gene encodes CDR1 MNHEY and CDR2 SVGEGT. The CDR3 has 13 residues. CDR3 loop: CASTPDTYNEQFF. The CDR3 bases are TGTGCCAGCACCCCGGACACGTACAATGAGCAGTTCTTC.

This clonotype was seen repeatedly, ten times or more. The V gene is TRBV7-2, the J gene TRBJ2-3; D assignment may be TRBD1 or TRBD2 (5 bases each). V lost 5 bases and J lost 10, with 19 bases in between. Germline V gives CDR1 SGHTA, CDR2 FQGNSA. The CDR3 has 14 residues. The CDR3 region is CASSLTGPTGAQYF. CDR3 in DNA: TGTGCCAGCAGCCTTACGGGACCCACCGGGGCGCAGTATTTT.

This clonotype was seen at least ten times. This chain joins TRBV7-6 and TRBJ1-1; D is ambiguous. There are 16 residues in the CDR3. V shed 0 bases and J shed 1 base, with 12 bases lying between them. Germline V CDR1 and CDR2: SGHVS, FNYEAQ. This CDR3 reads CASSLAPAVKNTEAFF. CDR3 in DNA: TGTGCCAGCAGCTTAGCGCCGGCAGTCAAGAACACTGAAGCTTTCTTT.

This clonotype was seen repeatedly, ten times or more. The chain links TRBV7-2 to TRBJ1-3; no clear D. The V end lost 2 bases, the J end lost 2 bases, and 7 bases lay between the germline ends. The germline CDR1 and CDR2 sequences are SGHTA and FQGNSA. CDR3 length: 14 amino acids. CDR3 sequence reads: CASSLWEAGNTIYF. The CDR3 DNA follows: TGTGCCAGCAGCTTATGGGAAGCTGGAAACACCATATATTTT.

This clonotype appeared many times. V is TRBV28 and J is TRBJ2-7, with D perhaps TRBD2 (6 bases). This CDR3 region has 14 residues. The germline gives CDR1 MDHEN, CDR2 SYDVKM. The germline V and J ends were trimmed by 5 bases and 5 bases, with 16 bases remaining between them. The CDR3 spells CASSHSTRSHEQYF. The CDR3 DNA is TGTGCCAGCAGTCATTCGACTAGGTCCCACGAGCAGTACTTC.

This clonotype was recorded at least ten times. This sequence joins TRBV7-2 and TRBJ1-4; perhaps TRBD1 as D (5 bases). CDR1 is SGHTA, CDR2 FQGNSA, per germline. The length of the CDR3 is 17 residues. V gave up 5 bases and J gave up 0 bases, with 16 bases separating them. CDR3 sequence (DNA): TGTGCCAGCAGCGCATTAGTTAGGGGAGCAACTAATGAAAAACTGTTTTTT. It encodes CASSALVRGATNEKLFF.

Many counts were recorded for this clonotype. The chain is built from TRBV28 and TRBJ1-2, with 11 bases fitting TRBD1. V gave up 5 bases and J gave up 5 bases; unmatched junction bases: 10. Germline assignment: CDR1 MDHEN and CDR2 SYDVKM. The CDR3 runs 16 residues. The CDR3 DNA follows: TGTGCCAGCAGTCCCACCGGGACAGGGGGGCGTTATGGCTACACCTTC. Amino acid sequence: CASSPTGTGGRYGYTF.

This clonotype was seen many times. This rearrangement joins TRBV19 to TRBJ1-4, with TRBD1 identical over 7 bases. The V segment lost 4 bases and the J segment 4 bases; nucleotides outside the gene matches: 6. The V gene's germline CDR1 is LNHDA and CDR2 SQIVND (reference sequence). This CDR3 comprises 15 residues. The CDR3 DNA reads TGTGCCAGTAGTAGAGACAGGGTCGGTAATGAAAAACTGTTTTTT. Encoded protein: CASSRDRVGNEKLFF. The variable domain in full, with the rest retrieved from reference TRBV19 and TRBJ1-4, is DGGITQSPKYLFRKEGQNVTLSCEQNLNHDAMYWYRQDPGQGLRLIYYSQIVNDFQKGDIAEGYSVSREKKESFPLTVTSAQKNPTAFYLCASSRDRVGNEKLFFGSGTQLSVL.

This clonotype occurred many times. The rearrangement uses TRBV7-2 and TRBJ2-2; 8 nucleotides match TRBD1. Germline lookup yields CDR1 SGHTA and CDR2 FQGNSA. The CDR3 extends over 16 amino acids. The J segment lost 7 bases and the V segment lost 5 bases, leaving 12 bases of the junction unmatched. CDR3 sequence reads: CASSPIRGQVDGELFF. CDR3 bases: TGTGCCAGCAGCCCCATCAGGGGGCAGGTCGACGGGGAGCTGTTTTTT. Filled out from reference TRBV7-2 and TRBJ2-2, the complete variable domain reads GAGVSQSPSNKVTEKGKDVELRCDPISGHTALYWYRQSLGQGLEFLIYFQGNSAPDKSGLPSDRFSAERTGGSVSTLTIQRTQQEDSAVYLCASSPIRGQVDGELFFGEGSRLTVL.

CDR3 residues: CASSGTGSGEKLFF. The CDR3 region has the DNA TGTGCCAGCAGTGGGACAGGGAGTGGTGAAAAACTGTTTTTT. The genes are TRBV5-6 and TRBJ1-4; 9 nucleotides line up with TRBD1. Germline assignment: CDR1 SGHDT and CDR2 YYEEEE. This CDR3 has 14 residues. V dropped 5 bases and J dropped 7; count of bases not matched to a gene: 6.

The chain has TRBV30 and TRBJ1-5; possible D gene TRBD1, 5 bases. The CDR3 has 12 residues. Germline V gene sequence: CDR1 GTSNPN, CDR2 SVGIG (reference sequence). With 6 bases removed from V and 4 bases from J, the gap between germline ends came to 10 bases. The CDR3 here is CACSGGNQPQHF. The CDR3 DNA reads as TGTGCCTGTTCGGGGGGAAATCAGCCCCAGCATTTT.

The J gene is TRBJ1-1, the V gene TRBV2; 8 nucleotides line up with TRBD1. CDR3 length equals 12 residues. With 8 bases clipped from V and 8 bases from J, the junction kept 7 bases outside the gene matches. Germline V gives CDR1 SNHLY, CDR2 FYNNEI. The CDR3 reads CASDRGPFEAFF. For the CDR3, the DNA is TGTGCCAGCGACAGGGGACCCTTCGAAGCTTTCTTT.

In its sample, this clonotype was seen many times. The V gene is TRBV19, the J gene TRBJ1-5; D might be TRBD1 (6 bases). The CDR3 contains 14 residues. Deletions cut 8 bases from V and 5 bases from J, with 16 bases between. Germline CDR1 reads LNHDA; CDR2 reads SQIVND (reference sequence). CDR3 bases: TGTGCCAGTCTCCCCAGGGGTAGGGATCAGCCCCAGCATTTT. Translating gives CASLPRGRDQPQHF.

The rearrangement joins TRBV28 to TRBJ2-7; 8 nucleotides agree with TRBD1. Trimming at V came to 10 bases and at J to 3 bases, leaving 8 bases not matched to a gene. CDR3 length: 13 amino acids. The germline V gene encodes CDR1 MDHEN and CDR2 SYDVKM. CDR3 DNA: TGTGCCATTTCCTCCGGACAGGGCTACGAGCAGTACTTC. Translated, it gives CAISSGQGYEQYF.

This clonotype has at least ten counts. The chain employs TRBV6-2 or TRBV6-3 and TRBJ1-2; a possible D gene is TRBD1 (6 bases). Trimming removed 6 bases at V and 4 bases at J, with 15 bases between. The germline CDR1 and CDR2 sequences are MNHEY and SVGEGT. The CDR3 consists of 14 residues. The CDR3 loop is CASSESGQTYGYTF. For the CDR3, the DNA is TGTGCCAGCAGCGAAAGTGGACAGACCTATGGCTACACCTTC.

This clonotype was observed a handful of times. The rearrangement joins TRBV6-5 to TRBJ1-1; the match to TRBD1 covers 7 bases. The CDR3 consists of 12 residues. CDR1 and CDR2 (germline): MNHEY, SVGAGI. Trimming removed 6 bases from V and 6 bases from J; junction bases left unmatched: 4. DNA of the CDR3: TGTGCCAGCAGGAGCACAGGGGCTGAAGCTTTCTTT. Its protein product is CASRSTGAEAFF.

This clonotype was counted at least ten times. The chain carries TRBV19 and TRBJ2-4; 11 nucleotides line up with TRBD2. Trimming at V came to 4 bases and at J to 8 bases, leaving 4 bases not matched to a gene. The CDR3 consists of 14 residues. The V gene's germline CDR1 is LNHDA and CDR2 SQIVND (reference sequence). CDR3 region: CASSTPLAGDIQYF. The CDR3 nucleotides read TGTGCCAGTAGTACTCCACTAGCGGGAGACATTCAGTACTTC.

This clonotype has a handful of counts. The rearrangement joins TRBV4-2 to TRBJ2-1; perhaps TRBD1 as D (7 bases). The CDR3 runs to 15 residues. V lost 1 base, J lost 8 bases, and 15 bases lay in between. From germline, CDR1 is LGHNA and CDR2 YNFKEQ. CDR3 in amino acids: CASSQVGTGEDEQFF. The CDR3 DNA follows: TGTGCCAGCAGCCAAGTAGGAACAGGGGAGGATGAGCAGTTCTTC.